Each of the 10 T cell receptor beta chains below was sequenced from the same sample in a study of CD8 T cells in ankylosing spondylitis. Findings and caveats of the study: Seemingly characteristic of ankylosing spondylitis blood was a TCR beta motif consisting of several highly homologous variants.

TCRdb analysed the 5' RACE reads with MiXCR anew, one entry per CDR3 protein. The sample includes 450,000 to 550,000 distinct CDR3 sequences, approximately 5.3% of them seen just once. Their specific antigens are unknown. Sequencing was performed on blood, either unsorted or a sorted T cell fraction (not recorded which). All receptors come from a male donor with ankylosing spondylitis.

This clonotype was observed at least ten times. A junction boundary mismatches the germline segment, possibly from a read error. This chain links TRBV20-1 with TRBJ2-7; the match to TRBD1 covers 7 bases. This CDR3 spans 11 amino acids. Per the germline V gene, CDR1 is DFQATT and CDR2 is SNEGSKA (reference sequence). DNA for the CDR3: TGCAGTCATATTACCTTACAGGGGCCCGTCTTC. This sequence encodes CSHITLQGPVF.

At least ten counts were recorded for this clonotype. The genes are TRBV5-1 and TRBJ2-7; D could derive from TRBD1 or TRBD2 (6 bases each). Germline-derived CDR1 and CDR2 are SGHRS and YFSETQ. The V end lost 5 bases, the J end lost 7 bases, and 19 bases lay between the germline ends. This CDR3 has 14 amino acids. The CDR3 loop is CASRQEGVEVEQYF. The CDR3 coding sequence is TGCGCCAGCAGACAGGAGGGGGTTGAGGTGGAGCAGTACTTC.

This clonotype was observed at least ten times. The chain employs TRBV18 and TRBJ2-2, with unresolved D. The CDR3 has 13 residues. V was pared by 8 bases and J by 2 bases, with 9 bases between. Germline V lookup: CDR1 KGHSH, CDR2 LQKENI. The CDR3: CASSPPNTGELFF. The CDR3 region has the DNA TGTGCCAGCAGCCCTCCTAACACCGGGGAGCTGTTTTTT.

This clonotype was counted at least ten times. The CDR3 reads CASSSGLWANEKLFF. The CDR3 coding sequence is TGCGCCAGCAGCTCGGGACTGTGGGCTAATGAAAAACTGTTTTTT. The chain recombines TRBV5-1 with TRBJ1-4, with a weak D call TRBD1 (5 bases). Trimming shortened V by 3 bases and J by 3 bases, and 12 bases separated the two germline ends. CDR1 is SGHRS and CDR2 is YFSETQ in the germline V gene. CDR3 length equals 15 residues. The full variable domain, its missing parts supplied by reference TRBV5-1 and TRBJ1-4, is KAGVTQTPRYLIKTRGQQVTLSCSPISGHRSVSWYQQTPGQGLQFLFEYFSETQRNKGNFPGRFSGRQFSNSRSEMNVSTLELGDSALYLCASSSGLWANEKLFFGSGTQLSVL.

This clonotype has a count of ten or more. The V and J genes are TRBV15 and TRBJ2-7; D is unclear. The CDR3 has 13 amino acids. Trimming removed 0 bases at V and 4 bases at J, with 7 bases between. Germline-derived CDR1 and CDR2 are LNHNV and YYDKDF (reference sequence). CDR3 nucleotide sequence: TGTGCCACCAGCAGAGACCCGACTTACGAGCAGTACTTC. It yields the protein CATSRDPTYEQYF.

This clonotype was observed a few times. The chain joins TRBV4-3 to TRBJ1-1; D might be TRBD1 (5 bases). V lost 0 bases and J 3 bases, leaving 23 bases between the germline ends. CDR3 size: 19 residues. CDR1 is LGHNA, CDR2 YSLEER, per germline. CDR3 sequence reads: CASSQDLRNMVGDDTEAFF. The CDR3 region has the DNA TGCGCCAGCAGCCAAGACCTAAGAAACATGGTGGGGGATGACACTGAAGCTTTCTTT.

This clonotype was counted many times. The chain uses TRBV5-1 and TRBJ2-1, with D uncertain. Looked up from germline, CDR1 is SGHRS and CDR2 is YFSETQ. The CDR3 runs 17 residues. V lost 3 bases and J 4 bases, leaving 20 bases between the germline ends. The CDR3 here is CASSSTPGRAFYNEQFF. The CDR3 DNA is TGCGCCAGCAGCTCTACTCCCGGGCGAGCTTTTTACAATGAGCAGTTCTTC.

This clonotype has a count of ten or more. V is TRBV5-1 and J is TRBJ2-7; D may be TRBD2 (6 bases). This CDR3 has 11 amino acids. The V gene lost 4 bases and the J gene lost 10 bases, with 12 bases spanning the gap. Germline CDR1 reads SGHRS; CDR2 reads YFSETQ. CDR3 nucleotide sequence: TGCGCCAGCAGCGGGGGGATTTTACAGTACTTC. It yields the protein CASSGGILQYF.

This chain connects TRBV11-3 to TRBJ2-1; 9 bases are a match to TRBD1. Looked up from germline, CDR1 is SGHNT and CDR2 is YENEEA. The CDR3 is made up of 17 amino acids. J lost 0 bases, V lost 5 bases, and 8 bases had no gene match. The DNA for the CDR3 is TGTGCCAGCAGCCTTGGGACAGGGCTAGGCTCCTACAATGAGCAGTTCTTC. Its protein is CASSLGTGLGSYNEQFF.

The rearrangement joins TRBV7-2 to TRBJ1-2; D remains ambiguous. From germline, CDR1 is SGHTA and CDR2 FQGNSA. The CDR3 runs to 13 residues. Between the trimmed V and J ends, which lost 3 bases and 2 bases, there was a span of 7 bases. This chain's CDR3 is CASSFSKNYGYTF. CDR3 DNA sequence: TGTGCCAGCAGCTTCTCAAAAAACTATGGCTACACCTTC.